The present T cell receptor (beta chain) was sequenced within a study of T-cell reconstitution after alpha-beta-depleted transplantation in children. Study results and limitations: Newly produced T cells mostly provided counts and TCRbeta diversity after one year, as hyperexpanded clones declined.

Trimming at V came to 2 bases and at J to 3 bases, leaving 6 bases not matched to a gene. This CDR3 has 15 residues. Looked up from germline, CDR1 is DFQATT and CDR2 is SNEGSKA (reference sequence). Details on this clonotype: Its antigen is currently unknown.

Unique molecular identifiers were incorporated into the prepared TCRbeta library. TCRdb called the PCR reads again in MiXCR, with one record for every CDR3 protein. The sample has hundreds of thousands of distinct CDR3 sequences; about 24% are singletons. The sequencing here drew on PBMCs, mostly from graft donor cells, taken 360 days after TCRalphabeta/CD19-depleted stem cell transplant. This receptor was obtained from a female patient aged 2-15 years who had a stem cell transplant for congenital amegakaryocytic thrombocytopenia, so the T cells may come from the graft donor. The chain links TRBV20-1 to TRBJ2-3; TRBD1 aligns across 9 bases. CDR3 DNA: TGCAGTGCTAGATTTTTGGGGACAGGGACAGATACGCAGTATTTT. Amino acids: CSARFLGTGTDTQYF.